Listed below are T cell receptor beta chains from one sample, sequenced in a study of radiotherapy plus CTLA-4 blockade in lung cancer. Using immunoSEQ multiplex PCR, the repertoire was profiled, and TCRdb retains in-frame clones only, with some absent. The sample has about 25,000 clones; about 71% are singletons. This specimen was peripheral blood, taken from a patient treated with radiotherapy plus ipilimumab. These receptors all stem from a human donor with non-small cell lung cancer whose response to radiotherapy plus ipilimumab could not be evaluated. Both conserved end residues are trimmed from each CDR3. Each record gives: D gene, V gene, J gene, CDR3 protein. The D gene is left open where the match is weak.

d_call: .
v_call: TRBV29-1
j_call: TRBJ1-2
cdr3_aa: SVGGGERAYGYT

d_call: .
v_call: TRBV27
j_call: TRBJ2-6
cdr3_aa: ASSSPSVSSGANVLT

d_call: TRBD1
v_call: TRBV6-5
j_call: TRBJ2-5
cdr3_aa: ASSFLQGRTQY

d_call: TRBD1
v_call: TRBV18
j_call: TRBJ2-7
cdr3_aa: ASSPNRGGEQY

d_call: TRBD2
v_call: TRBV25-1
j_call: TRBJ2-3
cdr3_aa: ASSEGREGPRDTQY

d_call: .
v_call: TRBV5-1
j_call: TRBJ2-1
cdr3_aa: ASSVRGATYNEQF

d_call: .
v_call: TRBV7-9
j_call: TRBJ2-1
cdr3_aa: ASSLVVLNSSYNEQF

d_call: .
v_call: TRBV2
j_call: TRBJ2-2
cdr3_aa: ASSNPGLLDAGELF

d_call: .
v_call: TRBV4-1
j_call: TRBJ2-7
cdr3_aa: ASSQAPTESTQY

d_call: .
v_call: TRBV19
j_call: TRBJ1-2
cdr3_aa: ASFIPTGANYGYT

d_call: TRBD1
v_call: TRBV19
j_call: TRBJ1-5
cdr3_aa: ASKATGGHNQPQH

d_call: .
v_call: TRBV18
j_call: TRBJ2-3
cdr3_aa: ASSWGVGDTQY

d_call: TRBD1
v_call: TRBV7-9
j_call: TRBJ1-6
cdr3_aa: ASSAQGAFSPLH

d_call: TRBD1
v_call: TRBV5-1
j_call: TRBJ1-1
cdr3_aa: ASSLGTANTEAF

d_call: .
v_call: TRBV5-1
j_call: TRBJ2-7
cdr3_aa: ASSLFGTGRTYEQY

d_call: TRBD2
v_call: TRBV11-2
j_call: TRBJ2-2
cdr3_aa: ASSPNLAGGTGELF

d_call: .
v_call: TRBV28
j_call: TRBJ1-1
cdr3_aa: ASSDWGGRVSEAF

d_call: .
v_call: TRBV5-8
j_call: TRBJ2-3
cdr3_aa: ASSFRGSDTQY

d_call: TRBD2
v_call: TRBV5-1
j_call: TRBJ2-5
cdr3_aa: ASSLGGLASRQETQY

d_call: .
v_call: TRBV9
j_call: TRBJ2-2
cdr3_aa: ASSVDPGRINTGELF

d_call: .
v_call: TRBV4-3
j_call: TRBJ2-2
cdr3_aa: ASSQEGVGNTGELF

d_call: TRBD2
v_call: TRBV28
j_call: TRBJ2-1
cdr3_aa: ASQGWGQRGLASYNEQF

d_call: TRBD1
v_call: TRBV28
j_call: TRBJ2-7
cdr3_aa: ASRKDRVREQY

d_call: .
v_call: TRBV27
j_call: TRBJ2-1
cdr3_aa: ASSLFPSTAREQF

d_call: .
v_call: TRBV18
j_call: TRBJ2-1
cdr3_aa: ASSPFGSYNEQF

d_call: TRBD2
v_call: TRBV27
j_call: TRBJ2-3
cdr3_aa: ASSSWVAGLTDTQY

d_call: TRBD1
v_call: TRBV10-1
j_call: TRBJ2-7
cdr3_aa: APCPTGVNEQY

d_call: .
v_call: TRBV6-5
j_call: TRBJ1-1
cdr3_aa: ASTYIRGTEAF

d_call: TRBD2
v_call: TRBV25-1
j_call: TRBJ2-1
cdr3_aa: ASSDSGRAPGGEQF

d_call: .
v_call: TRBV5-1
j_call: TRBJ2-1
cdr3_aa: ASRSRDSNGEQF

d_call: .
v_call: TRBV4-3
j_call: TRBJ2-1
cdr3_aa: ASSLTATQDRQF

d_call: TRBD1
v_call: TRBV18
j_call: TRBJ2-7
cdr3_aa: ASSPPGTGNEQY

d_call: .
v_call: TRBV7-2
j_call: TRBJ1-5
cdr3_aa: ASSLGRGPQH

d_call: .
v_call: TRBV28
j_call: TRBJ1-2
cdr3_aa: ASSLWQNYGYT

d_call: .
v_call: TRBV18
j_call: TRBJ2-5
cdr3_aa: ASSPAEPGGGREQY

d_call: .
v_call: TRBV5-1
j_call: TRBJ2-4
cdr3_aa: ASSPTSAGAKNIQY

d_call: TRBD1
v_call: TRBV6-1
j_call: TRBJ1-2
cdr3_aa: ASRWDRVFGYT

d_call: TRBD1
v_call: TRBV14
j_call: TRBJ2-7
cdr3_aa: ASSGQGAYYEQY

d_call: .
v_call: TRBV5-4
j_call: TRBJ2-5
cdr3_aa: ASSLARGIGGETQY

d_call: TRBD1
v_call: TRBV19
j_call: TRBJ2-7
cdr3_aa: ASSIGTGNYEQY

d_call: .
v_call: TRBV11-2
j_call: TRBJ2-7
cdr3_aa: ASSFSESSYEQY

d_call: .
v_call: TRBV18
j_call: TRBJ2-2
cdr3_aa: ASSPLGATGTGELF

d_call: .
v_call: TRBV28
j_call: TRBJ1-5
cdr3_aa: ASQFRFGGYSNQPQH

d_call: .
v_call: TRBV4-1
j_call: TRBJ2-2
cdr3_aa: ASSQDRSTGELF

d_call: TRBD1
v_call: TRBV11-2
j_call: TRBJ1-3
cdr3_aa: ASSLAAGGQGHTIY

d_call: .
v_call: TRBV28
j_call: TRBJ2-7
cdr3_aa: ATRQGRLTYEQY